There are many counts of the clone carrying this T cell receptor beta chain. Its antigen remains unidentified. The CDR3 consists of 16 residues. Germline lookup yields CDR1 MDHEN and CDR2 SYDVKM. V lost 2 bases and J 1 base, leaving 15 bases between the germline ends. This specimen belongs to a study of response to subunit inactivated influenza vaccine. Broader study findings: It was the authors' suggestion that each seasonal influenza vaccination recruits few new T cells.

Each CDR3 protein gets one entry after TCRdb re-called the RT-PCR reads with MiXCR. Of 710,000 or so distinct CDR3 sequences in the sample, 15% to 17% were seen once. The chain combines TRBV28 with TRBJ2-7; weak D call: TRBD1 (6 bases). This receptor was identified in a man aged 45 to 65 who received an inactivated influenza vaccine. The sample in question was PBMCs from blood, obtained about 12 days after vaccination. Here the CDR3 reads CASSLVLGQGSYEQYF. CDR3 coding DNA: TGTGCCAGCAGTTTAGTGTTGGGCCAGGGGTCCTACGAGCAGTACTTC.